This T cell receptor (beta chain) was recovered during a study of TIL therapy for anti-PD-1-resistant metastatic lung cancer. Background on the study: Tumors had a median PD-L1 proportion score of 4.5% to 7%. A handful of tumors were EGFR-mutant and two were ALK-rearranged.

Time point in this sample: pre-treatment sample, taken before nivolumab and TIL therapy. V trimming: 4 bases; J trimming: 7 bases; junction bases outside the gene matches: 11. The V gene's germline CDR1 is MNHEY and CDR2 SVGAGI. The CDR3 has 15 residues. The libraries were made with immunoSEQ v3. Survey-level samples got 2 million or so read pairs; deep-level samples got about 5-6 million. Assay: immunoSEQ multiplex PCR; the TCRdb copy retains only in-frame clones and omits some. The sample records roughly 54,000 clones, around 86% being singletons. The TCR was taken from a person between 25 and 80 years old with non-small cell lung cancer. The chain uses TRBV6-5 and TRBJ2-7; 9 bases match TRBD2. Sequencing was performed on blood, taken at baseline. The CDR3 loop is CASSSYLAGSREQYF. CDR3 coding DNA: TGTGCCAGCAGTTCTTACCTAGCGGGGTCTAGGGAGCAGTACTTC.